The entry below describes one TCR beta chain. Its antigen is undetermined. The data were obtained in a study of a mutant IDH1 vaccine in newly diagnosed glioma. Study in general: Beforehand, treatment had been radiotherapy, temozolomide, or both; the majority received both.

Regarding time point: week 23, last vaccination. What each vaccine dose contained was 300 ug of mutant IDH1 20-mer peptide, accompanied by topical imiquimod. CDR1 is SGHTA, CDR2 FQGNSA, per germline. Trimming stripped 0 bases from V and 0 bases from J, with 7 bases between. The CDR3 is 15 residues long. Clones were sequenced by immunoSEQ multiplex PCR, and TCRdb holds only the in-frame ones, with some missing. The sample yields some 26,000 clones, 80% to 85% seen once. The V call is TRBV7-2, the J call TRBJ2-3; D remains unclear. This receptor was identified in a woman aged 25 to 45 with glioma. Sequenced material: PBMCs, taken from a glioma patient whose treatment included an IDH1 peptide vaccine. Here the CDR3 DNA reads TGTGCCAGCAGCTTAGCCGTTTCTAGCACAGATACGCAGTATTTT. It encodes CASSLAVSSTDTQYF.